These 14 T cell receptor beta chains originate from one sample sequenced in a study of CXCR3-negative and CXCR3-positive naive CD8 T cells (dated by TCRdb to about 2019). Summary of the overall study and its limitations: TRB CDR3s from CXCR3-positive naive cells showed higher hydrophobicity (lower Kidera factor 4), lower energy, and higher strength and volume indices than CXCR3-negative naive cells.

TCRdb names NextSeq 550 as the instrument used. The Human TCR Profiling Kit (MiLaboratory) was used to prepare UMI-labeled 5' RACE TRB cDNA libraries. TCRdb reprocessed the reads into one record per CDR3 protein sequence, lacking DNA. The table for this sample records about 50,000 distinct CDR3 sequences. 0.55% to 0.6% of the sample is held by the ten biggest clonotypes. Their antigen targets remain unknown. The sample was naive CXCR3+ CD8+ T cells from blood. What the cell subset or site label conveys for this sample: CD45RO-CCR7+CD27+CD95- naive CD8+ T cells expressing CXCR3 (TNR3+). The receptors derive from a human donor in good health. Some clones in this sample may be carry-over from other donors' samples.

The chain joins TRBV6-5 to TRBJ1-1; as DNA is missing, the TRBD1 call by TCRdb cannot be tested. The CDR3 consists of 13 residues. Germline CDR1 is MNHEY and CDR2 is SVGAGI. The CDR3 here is CASSVGQGTEAFF.

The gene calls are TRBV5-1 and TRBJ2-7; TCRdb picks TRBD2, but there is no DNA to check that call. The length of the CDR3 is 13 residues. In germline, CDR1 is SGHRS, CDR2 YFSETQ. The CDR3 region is CASSLTPVGEQYF.

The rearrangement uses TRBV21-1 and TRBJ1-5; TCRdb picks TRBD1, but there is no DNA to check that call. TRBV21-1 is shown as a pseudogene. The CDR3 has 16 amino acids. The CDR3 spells CASMTPVGREEQPQHF.

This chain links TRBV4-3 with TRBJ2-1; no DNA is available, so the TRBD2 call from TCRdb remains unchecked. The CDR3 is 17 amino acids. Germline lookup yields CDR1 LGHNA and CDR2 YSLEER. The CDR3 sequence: CASSQDSSGGGYNEQFF.

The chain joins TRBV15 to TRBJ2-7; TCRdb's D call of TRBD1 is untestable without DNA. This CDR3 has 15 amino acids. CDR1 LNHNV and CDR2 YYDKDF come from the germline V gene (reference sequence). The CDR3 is CATEGMGTGFREQYF.

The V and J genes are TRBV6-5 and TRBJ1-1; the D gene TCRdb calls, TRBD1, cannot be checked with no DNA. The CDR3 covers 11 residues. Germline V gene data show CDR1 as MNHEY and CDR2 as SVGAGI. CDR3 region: CASTQGSEAFF.

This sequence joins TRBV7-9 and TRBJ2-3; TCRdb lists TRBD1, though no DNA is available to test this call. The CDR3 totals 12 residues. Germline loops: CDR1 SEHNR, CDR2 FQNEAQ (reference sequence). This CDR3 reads CASGWATDTQYF.

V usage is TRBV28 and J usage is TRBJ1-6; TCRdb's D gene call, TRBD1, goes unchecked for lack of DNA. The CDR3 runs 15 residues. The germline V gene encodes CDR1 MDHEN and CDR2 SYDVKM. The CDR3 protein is CASSPPLTGYSPLHF. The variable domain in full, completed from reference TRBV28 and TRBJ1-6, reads DVKVTQSSRYLVKRTGEKVFLECVQDMDHENMFWYRQDPGLGLRLIYFSYDVKMKEKGDIPEGYSVSREKKERFSLILESASTNQTSMYLCASSPPLTGYSPLHFGNGTRLTVT.

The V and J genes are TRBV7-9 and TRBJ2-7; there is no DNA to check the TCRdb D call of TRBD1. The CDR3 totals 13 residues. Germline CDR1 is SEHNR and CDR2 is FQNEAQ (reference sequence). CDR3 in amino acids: CASQWGGTYEQYF.

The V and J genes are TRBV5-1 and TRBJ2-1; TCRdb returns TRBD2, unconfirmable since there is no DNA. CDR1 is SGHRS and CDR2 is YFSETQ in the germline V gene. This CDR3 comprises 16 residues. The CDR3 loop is CASSQPPSGTYNEQFF.

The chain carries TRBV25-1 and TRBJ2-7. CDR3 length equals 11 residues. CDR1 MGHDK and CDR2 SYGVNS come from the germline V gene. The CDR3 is CASSEGYEQYF.

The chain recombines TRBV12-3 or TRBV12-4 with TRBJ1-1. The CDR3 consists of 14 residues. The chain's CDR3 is CASNKNAGSTEAFF.

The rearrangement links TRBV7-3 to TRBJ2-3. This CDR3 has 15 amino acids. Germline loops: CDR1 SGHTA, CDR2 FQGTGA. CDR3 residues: CASSLLGGTADTQYF.

The CDR3 sequence is CASSPRGRGLAGEQFF. This chain joins TRBV7-3 and TRBJ2-1; the TCRdb D gene call, TRBD2, has no DNA to confirm it. The CDR3 length is 16 residues. The germline V gene encodes CDR1 SGHTA and CDR2 FQGTGA.